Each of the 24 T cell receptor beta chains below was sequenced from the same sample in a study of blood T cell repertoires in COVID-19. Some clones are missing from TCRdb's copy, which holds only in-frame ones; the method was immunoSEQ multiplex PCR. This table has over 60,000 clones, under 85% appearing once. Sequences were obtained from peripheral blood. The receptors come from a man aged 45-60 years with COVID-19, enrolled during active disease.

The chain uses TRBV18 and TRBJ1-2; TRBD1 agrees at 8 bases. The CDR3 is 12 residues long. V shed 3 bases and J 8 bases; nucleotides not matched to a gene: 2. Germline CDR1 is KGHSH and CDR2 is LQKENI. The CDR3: CASSPDRDGYTF. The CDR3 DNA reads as TGTGCCAGCTCACCGGACAGGGACGGCTACACCTTC. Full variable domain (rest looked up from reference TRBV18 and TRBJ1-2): NAGVMQNPRHLVRRRGQEARLRCSPMKGHSHVYWYRQLPEEGLKFMVYLQKENIIDESGMPKERFSAEFPKEGPSILRIQQVVRGDSAAYFCASSPDRDGYTFGSGTRLTVV.

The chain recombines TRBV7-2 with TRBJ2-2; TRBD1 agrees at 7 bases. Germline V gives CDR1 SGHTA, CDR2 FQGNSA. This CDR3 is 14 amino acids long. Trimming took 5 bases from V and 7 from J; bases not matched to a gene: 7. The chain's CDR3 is CASSPGTVIGELFF. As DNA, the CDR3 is TGTGCCAGCAGCCCGGGGACAGTGATCGGGGAGCTGTTTTTT.

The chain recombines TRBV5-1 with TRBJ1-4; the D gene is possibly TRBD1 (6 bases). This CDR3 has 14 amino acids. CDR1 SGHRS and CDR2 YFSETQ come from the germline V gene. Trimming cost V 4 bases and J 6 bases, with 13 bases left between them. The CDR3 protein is CASSTDRPDEKLFF. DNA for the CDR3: TGCGCCAGCAGCACCGACAGGCCTGATGAAAAACTGTTTTTT.

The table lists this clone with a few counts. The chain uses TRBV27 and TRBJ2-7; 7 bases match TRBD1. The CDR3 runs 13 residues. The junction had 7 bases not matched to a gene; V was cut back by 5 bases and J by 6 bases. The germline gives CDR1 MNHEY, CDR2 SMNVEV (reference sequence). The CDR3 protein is CASSPTGFGEQYF. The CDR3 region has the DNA TGTGCCAGCAGTCCGACAGGGTTCGGCGAGCAGTACTTC.

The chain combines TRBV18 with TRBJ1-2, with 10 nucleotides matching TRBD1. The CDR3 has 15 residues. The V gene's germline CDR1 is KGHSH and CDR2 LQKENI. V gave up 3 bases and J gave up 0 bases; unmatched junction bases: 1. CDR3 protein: CASSPGQGTNYGYTF. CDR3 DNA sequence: TGTGCCAGCTCACCGGGACAGGGGACTAACTATGGCTACACCTTC.

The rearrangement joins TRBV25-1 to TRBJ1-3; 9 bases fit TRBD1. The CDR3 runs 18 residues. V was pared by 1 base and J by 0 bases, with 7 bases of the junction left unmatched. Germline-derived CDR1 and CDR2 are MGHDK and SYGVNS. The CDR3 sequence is CASSELSGQGYSGNTIYF. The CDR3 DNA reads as TGTGCCAGCAGTGAATTATCGGGACAGGGTTACTCTGGAAACACCATATATTTT.

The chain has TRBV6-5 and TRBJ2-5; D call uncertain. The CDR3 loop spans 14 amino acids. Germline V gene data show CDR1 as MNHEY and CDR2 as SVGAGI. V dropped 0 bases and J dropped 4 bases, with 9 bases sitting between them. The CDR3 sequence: CASSYSIVAETQYF. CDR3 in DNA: TGTGCCAGCAGTTACTCGATTGTAGCAGAGACCCAGTACTTC.

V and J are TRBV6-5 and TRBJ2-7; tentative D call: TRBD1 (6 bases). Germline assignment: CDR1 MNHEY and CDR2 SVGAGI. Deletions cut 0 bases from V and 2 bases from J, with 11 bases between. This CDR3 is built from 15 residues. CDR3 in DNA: TGTGCCAGCAGTTACTCGACCGGGACACCCTACGAGCAGTACTTC. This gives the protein CASSYSTGTPYEQYF.

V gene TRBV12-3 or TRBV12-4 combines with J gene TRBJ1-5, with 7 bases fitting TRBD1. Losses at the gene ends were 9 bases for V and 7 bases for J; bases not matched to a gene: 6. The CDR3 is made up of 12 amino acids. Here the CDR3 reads CASRTGWQPQHF. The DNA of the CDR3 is TGTGCCAGTCGGACAGGCTGGCAGCCCCAGCATTTT.

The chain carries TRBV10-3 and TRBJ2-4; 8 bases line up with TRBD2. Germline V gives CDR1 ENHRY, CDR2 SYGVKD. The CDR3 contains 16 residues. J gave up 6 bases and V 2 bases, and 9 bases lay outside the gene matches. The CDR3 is CAISESRGGTGNIQYF. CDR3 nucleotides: TGTGCCATCAGTGAGAGTCGGGGGGGAACTGGAAACATTCAGTACTTC.

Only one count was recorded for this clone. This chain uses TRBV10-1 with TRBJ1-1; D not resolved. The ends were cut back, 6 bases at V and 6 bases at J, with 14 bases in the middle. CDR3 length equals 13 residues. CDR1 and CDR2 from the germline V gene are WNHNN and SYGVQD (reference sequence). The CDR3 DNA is TGCGCCAGCAGCCCGAGCTTTTTCGCTGAAGCTTTCTTT. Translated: CASSPSFFAEAFF.

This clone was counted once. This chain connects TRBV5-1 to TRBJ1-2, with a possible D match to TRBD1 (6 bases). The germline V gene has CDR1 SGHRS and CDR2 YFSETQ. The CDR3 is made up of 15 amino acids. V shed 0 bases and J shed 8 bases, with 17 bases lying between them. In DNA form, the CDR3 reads TGCGCCAGCAGCTTGGGGAACAGGGCGGTAGACGGCTACACCTTC. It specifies CASSLGNRAVDGYTF.

The CDR3 reads CASSLQGMERHF. CDR3 in DNA: TGTGCCAGCAGCTTGCAGGGCATGGAGCGGCATTTT. V is TRBV5-6 and J is TRBJ1-5, with D perhaps matching TRBD1 (5 bases). The CDR3 runs to 12 residues. Germline V lookup: CDR1 SGHDT, CDR2 YYEEEE. Deletions cut 1 base from V and 15 bases from J, with 14 bases between.

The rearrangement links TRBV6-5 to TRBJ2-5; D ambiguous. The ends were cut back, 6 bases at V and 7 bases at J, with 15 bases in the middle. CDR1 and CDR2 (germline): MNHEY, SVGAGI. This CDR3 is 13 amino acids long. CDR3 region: CASSPVLRGTQYF. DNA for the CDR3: TGTGCCAGCAGCCCCGTGCTACGCGGGACCCAGTACTTC.

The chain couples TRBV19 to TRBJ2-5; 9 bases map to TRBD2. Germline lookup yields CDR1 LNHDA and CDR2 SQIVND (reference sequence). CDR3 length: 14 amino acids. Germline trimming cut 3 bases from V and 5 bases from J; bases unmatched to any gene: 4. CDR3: CASSMGTSPETQYF. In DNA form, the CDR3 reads TGTGCCAGTAGTATGGGGACTAGCCCGGAGACCCAGTACTTC.

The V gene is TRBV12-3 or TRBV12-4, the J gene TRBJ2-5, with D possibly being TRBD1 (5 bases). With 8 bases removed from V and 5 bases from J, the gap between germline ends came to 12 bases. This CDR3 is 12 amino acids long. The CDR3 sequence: CASGIRVETQYF. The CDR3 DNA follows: TGTGCCAGCGGAATCAGGGTGGAGACCCAGTACTTC.

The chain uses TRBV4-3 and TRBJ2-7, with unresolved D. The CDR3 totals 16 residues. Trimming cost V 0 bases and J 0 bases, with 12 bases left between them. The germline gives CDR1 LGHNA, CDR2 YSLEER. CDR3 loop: CASSQEMSQASYEQYF. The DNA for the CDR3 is TGCGCCAGCAGCCAAGAGATGAGTCAGGCCTCCTACGAGCAGTACTTC.

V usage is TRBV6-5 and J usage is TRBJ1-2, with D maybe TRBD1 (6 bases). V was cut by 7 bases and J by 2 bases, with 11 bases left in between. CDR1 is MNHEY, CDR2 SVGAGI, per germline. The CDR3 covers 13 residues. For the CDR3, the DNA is TGTGCCAGCAAAGTAGGACAGAACTATGGCTACACCTTC. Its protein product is CASKVGQNYGYTF.

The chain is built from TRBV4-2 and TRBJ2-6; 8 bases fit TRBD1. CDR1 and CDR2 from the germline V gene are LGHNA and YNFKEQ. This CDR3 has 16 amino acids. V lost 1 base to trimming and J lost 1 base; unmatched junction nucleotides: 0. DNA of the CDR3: TGTGCCAGCAGCCAAGGGACAGGGTCTGGGGCCAACGTCCTGACTTTC. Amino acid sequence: CASSQGTGSGANVLTF.

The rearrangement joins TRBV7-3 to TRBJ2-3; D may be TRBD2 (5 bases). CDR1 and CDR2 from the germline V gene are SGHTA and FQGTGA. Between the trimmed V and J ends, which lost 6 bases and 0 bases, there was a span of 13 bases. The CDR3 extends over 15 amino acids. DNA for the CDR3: TGTGCCAGCAGACCTAGGGAGTCTAGCACAGATACGCAGTATTTT. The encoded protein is CASRPRESSTDTQYF.

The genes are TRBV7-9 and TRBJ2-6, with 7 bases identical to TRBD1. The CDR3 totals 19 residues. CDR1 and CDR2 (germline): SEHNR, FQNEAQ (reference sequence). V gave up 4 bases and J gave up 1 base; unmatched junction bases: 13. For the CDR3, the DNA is TGTGCCAGCAGCTCCCAGTCGGGACAGCCACTTTCTGGGGCCAACGTCCTGACTTTC. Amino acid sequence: CASSSQSGQPLSGANVLTF.

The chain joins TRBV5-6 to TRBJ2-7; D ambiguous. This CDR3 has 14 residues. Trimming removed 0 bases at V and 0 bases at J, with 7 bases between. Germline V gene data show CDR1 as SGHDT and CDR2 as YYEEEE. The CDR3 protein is CASSLGSSSYEQYF. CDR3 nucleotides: TGTGCCAGCAGCTTGGGGAGTAGCTCCTACGAGCAGTACTTC.

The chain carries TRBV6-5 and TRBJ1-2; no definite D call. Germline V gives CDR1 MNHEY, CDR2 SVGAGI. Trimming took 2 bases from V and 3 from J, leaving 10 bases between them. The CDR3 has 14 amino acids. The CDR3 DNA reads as TGTGCCAGCAGTTACGCGATCGGGGACTATGGCTACACCTTC. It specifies CASSYAIGDYGYTF.

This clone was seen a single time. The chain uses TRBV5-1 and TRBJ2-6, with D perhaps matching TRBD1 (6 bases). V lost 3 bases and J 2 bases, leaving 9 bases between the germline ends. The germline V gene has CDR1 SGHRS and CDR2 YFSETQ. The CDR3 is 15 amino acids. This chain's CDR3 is CASSSAGAGANVLTF. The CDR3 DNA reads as TGCGCCAGCAGCTCCGCAGGGGCTGGGGCCAACGTCCTGACTTTC.